This T cell receptor beta chain was obtained from a study of T cell responses to AZD1222 COVID-19 vaccine. General study results and limits: Clonal diversity may have been underestimated, and the donors were mostly white British, with more females than males.

Data came from immunoSEQ multiplex PCR; TCRdb stores just in-frame clones and leaves some out. The data contain about 120,000 clones, 92% of them singletons. Worth noting for this clone: Antigen unknown.

The specimen comprised peripheral blood, sampled 28 days after the second AZD1222 dose. This TCR was recovered from an adult who received the AZD1222 COVID-19 vaccine.

CDR3 region: CASSLVNGPMVSYEQYF. CDR3 nucleotides: TGTGCCAGCAGCTTAGTAAATGGGCCGATGGTCTCCTACGAGCAGTACTTC. J is TRBJ2-7 and V is TRBV7-6; D ambiguous. V lost 1 base and J lost 0, with 16 bases in between. There are 17 residues in the CDR3. Per germline, CDR1 SGHVS and CDR2 FNYEAQ.